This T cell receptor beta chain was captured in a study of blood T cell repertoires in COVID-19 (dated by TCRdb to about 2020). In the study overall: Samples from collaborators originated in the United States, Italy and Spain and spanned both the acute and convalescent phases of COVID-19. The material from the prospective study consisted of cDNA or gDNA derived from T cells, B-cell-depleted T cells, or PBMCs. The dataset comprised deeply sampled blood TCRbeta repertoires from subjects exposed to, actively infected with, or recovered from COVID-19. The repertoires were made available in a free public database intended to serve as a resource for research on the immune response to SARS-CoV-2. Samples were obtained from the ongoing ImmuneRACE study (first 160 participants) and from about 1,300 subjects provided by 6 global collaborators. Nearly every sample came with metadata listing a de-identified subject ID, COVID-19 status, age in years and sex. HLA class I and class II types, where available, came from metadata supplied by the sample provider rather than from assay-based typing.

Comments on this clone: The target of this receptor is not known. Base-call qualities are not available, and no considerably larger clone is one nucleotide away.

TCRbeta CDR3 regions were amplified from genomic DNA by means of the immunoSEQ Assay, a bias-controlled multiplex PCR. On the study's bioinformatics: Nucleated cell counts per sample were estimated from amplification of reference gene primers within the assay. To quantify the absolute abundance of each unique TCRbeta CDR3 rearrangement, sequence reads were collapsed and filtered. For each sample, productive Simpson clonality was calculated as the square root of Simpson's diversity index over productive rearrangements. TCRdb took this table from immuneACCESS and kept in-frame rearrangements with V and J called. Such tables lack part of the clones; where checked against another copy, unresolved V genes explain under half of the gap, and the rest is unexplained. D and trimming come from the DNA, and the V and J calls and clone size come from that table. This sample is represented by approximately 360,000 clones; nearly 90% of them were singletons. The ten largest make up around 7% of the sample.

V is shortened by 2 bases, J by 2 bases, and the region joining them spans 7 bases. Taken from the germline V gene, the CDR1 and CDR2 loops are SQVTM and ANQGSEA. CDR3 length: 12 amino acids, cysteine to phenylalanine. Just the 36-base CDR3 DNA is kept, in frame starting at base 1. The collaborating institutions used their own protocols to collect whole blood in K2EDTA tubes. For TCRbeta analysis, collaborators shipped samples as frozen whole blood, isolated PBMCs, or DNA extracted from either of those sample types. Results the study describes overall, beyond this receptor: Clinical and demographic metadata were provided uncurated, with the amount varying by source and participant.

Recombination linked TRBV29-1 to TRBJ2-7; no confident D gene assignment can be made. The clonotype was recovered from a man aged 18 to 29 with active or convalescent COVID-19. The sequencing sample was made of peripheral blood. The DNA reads TGCAGCGTTGAAACAGTCCCCTACGAGCAGTACTTC. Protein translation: CSVETVPYEQYF.